This T cell receptor beta chain was documented in a study of sequential checkpoint blockade in melanoma. Specified treatment: randomized to nivolumab then ipilimumab (arm A) or the reverse (arm B). No patient had prior DNA-damaging chemotherapy. From thawed PBMCs, live CD3+CD8+ cells negative for CD19 and CD56 were sorted. Germline V gene lookup returns CDR1 MRHNA and CDR2 SNTAGT. V lost 4 bases and J lost 4; bases outside the gene matches: 4. The CDR3 extends over 15 amino acids. Only in-frame clones appear in the TCRdb table, and some are missing; sequencing was by immunoSEQ multiplex PCR. This sample has over 15,000 clones; around 74% occur once, and the top ten carry 34%.

The chain has TRBV6-4 and TRBJ2-1; 10 positions agree with TRBD2. The clonotype originates from a human donor with melanoma. This material consisted of CD8+ T cells sorted from blood (inferred from file names), taken from a patient given nivolumab and ipilimumab in sequence. CDR3 nucleotide sequence: TGTGCCAGCAGTGTAGGACTAGCGGAGTACAATGAGCAGTTCTTC. Protein product: CASSVGLAEYNEQFF.